The present entry profiles one T cell receptor beta chain with its context. There are many counts of this clone. It has no known antigen specificity. Base qualities are not provided; no much larger clone lies one nucleotide away. Using the deep immunoSEQ assay, TCR CDR3 regions were amplified from genomic DNA by multiplex PCR. Extracted genomic DNA from each cell subset was distributed evenly across all wells of several immunoSEQ 96-well plates, and each plate was treated as a replicate. For sorted subsets, approximately 210 ng of genomic DNA, equivalent to 30,000 or so T cell genomes, went into each replicate PCR. The purified libraries were quantified using a Qubit 3.0 fluorometer, sized with a Bioanalyzer 2100, and then quantified again using the KAPA Library Quantification kit. Every immunoSEQ 96-well plate was sequenced on a separate single-read 150-cycle Illumina NextSeq 550 flow cell. As for how the authors treated the data: Because only junctional sequences without quality scores were contained in the immunoSEQ output, filtering matching that applied to full-length reads could not be performed. To assign V/J genes and CDR3, sequences were annotated using PyIR, a Python wrapper for IgBLAST v1.9, with IMGT germline references. Reads were removed for weak V/J assignments (E-value above 1e-6), missing CDR3, stop codons, out-of-frame junctions, or ambiguous translated residues. V3J clonotypes were defined by identical inferred V gene, J gene, and CDR3 amino acid sequence. Percentage overlap between repertoires was computed as shared unique clonotypes divided by the size of the smaller repertoire. RTK rarefaction, the Chao1 estimator, and Recon v2.1 estimates of unobserved clonotypes were used to assess repertoire richness. Generation probabilities were computed with OLGA for all TCRbeta clonotypes obtained by the gDNA method from four donors. As stored in TCRdb, this immuneACCESS dataset retains in-frame rearrangements with V and J assigned. A fraction of the clones does not appear; measured against another copy, unresolved V genes explain less than half of the discrepancy, and the remainder lacks a known reason. V, J and clone size were drawn from that table, and D and trimming were deduced from the DNA. Across this sample there are hundreds of thousands of clones, with about 74% seen only once. Clones ranked in the top ten supply 1.5% to 2% of the sample.

These data come from a study of shared clonotypes between healthy human individuals (dated by TCRdb to 2020 to 2021). Regarding the complete study: The cohort included three men and a couple of women between 18 and 49 years of age. For each donor, three plates each were used for CD4 naive and CD4 memory, two plates were used for CD8 naive, and one plate was used for CD8 memory. To estimate repertoire size and how much clonotypes are shared between individuals, the study performed deep sequencing of blood TCR repertoires from a few healthy adults. To increase sequencing depth and limit assay-specific biases, TCR repertoire library preparation and sequencing were carried out by different laboratories using diverse techniques. Per donor, leukapheresis produced somewhere between about 0.94 and 9 billion PBMCs. General conclusions and limits of the study: Sampling was restricted to blood, and TCR repertoires in tissues likely differ from the TCR repertoires found in blood. Incomplete sequencing was indicated by rarefaction of sorted-subset datasets, despite the large sequencing depth. Because the study included only a small number of donors, the genetic and exposure-history diversity represented was limited. Pairwise subsampling indicated that sequencing depth was expected to affect the degree of clonotype sharing among donors. Compared with non-shared clonotypes, clonotypes shared by all four sorted-subset donors had higher generation probabilities. Estimated clonotype richness was generally larger for naive than for memory subsets. Across four donors, about 4.5% of naive CD4, roughly 3.8% of naive CD8, under 2.5% of memory CD4, and over 0.35% of memory CD8 clonotypes were shared.

Healthy HIV-negative adults with no recently reported acute infections or vaccinations were included as donors. Every donor was a Caucasian adult living in Nashville, Tennessee, USA. CD4+ T cells were enriched through magnetic negative selection, after which naive cells were positively selected on CD45RA and the remaining negative fraction served as the memory subset. After blood collection by leukapheresis, PBMCs were isolated using Ficoll-Histopaque density gradient centrifugation and then cryopreserved in the vapor phase of liquid nitrogen. Analytical flow cytometry was used to check the purity and quantity of each magnetically sorted T cell population. From each sorted fraction, genomic DNA was isolated and quantified by UV absorbance on a Nanodrop 2000c. V loses 9 bases of germline sequence and J loses 4 bases, and the interval between the two ends is 16 bases. The CDR3 holds 14 amino acids from the cysteine to the phenylalanine. Only the CDR3 part of the read is kept: 42 bases, read in frame from the first base. CDR1 LNHDA and CDR2 SQIVND are derived from the germline V gene (reference sequence).

The chain is made from TRBV19 and TRBJ1-3, with a tentative D gene TRBD1 over 5 matching bases. The clonotype originates from a woman in her thirties in good health. The sample taken for sequencing was memory CD4+ T cells sorted from blood. The cell subset or site label here, explained by the study, means: CD45RA-negative fraction. In nucleotide form, the sequence is TGTGCCAGCAGGGAGATGGTTTCAGGAAACACCATATATTTT. Translated, this gives CASREMVSGNTIYF.